These T cell receptor beta chains were read from a single sample in a study of cytomegalovirus exposure and HLA in healthy donors. Sequencing used immunoSEQ multiplex PCR; TCRdb keeps in-frame clones, though not all of them. The top ten clones hold approximately 3.1% of a sample with some 160,000 clones, 60% to 85% of them seen once. Sequencing was carried out using PBMCs. The receptors come from a woman aged 40 to 50 in good health and CMV-seronegative. The CDR3 runs from the conserved cysteine through the conserved F or W. D genes are given only for firm matches. Clone size is given for some rows only: seen once, a few or many times, or a class if the clone is expanded.

>TRBJ1-2|NA|NA|TRBV5-8
CAGWGLTSNYGYTF
TGTGCCGGCTGGGGACTTACCTCTAACTATGGCTACACCTTC
>TRBJ2-1|NA|NA|TRBV5-1
CASSLVVDTYNEQFF
TGCGCCAGCAGCTTGGTGGTAGATACCTACAATGAGCAGTTCTTC
>TRBJ1-4|NA|TRBD1|TRBV11-2
CASSLGTGTYNEKLFF
TGTGCCAGCAGCCTCGGGACAGGGACCTATAATGAAAAACTGTTTTTT
>TRBJ1-2|NA|NA|TRBV6-5
CASSYSGGSYGYTF
TGTGCCAGCAGTTACTCGGGGGGGAGCTATGGCTACACCTTC
>TRBJ2-1|NA|NA|TRBV18
CASSPLGSSYNEQFF
TGTGCCAGCTCACCACTTGGCAGCTCCTACAATGAGCAGTTCTTC
>TRBJ1-2|NA|NA|TRBV5-6
CASSLVQSYGYTF
TGTGCCAGCAGCTTGGTCCAGTCCTATGGCTACACCTTC
>TRBJ1-1|NA|TRBD1|TRBV5-1
CASSLSGQGRRAAEAFF
TGCGCCAGCAGCTTGTCGGGACAGGGACGAAGGGCGGCTGAAGCTTTCTTT
>TRBJ2-3|NA|TRBD1|TRBV19
CASSGQGVTDTQYF
TGTGCCAGTAGCGGACAGGGGGTAACAGATACGCAGTATTTT
>TRBJ2-1|NA|TRBD1|TRBV29-1
CSVYRGRKDEQFF
TGCAGCGTTTACAGGGGGCGCAAGGATGAGCAGTTCTTC
>TRBJ2-1|NA|NA|TRBV6-5
CASSRIITEQFF
TGTGCCAGCAGCAGAATAATTACTGAGCAGTTCTTC
>TRBJ1-1|once|NA|TRBV29-1
CSVYLQGNTEAFF
TGCAGCGTATACTTACAGGGTAACACTGAAGCTTTCTTT
>TRBJ2-3|NA|NA|TRBV28
CASSLPFQISTDTQYF
TGTGCCAGCAGTTTACCCTTCCAGATTAGCACAGATACGCAGTATTTT
>TRBJ2-3|NA|TRBD2|TRBV7-8
CASSLGLAGPTDTQYF
TGTGCCAGCAGCTTAGGACTAGCGGGGCCCACAGATACGCAGTATTTT
>TRBJ1-5|NA|TRBD1|TRBV10-2
CASSESGTGVNQPQHF
TGCGCCAGCAGTGAGTCCGGGACAGGGGTCAATCAGCCCCAGCATTTT
>TRBJ2-4|once|NA|TRBV14
CASSSVRGNIQYF
TGTGCCAGCAGCTCCGTACGGGGGAACATTCAGTACTTC
>TRBJ2-2|NA|TRBD1|TRBV4-1
CASSPTRTGFDTGELFF
TGCGCCAGCAGCCCGACCCGGACAGGTTTTGACACCGGGGAGCTGTTTTTT
>TRBJ1-5|NA|NA|TRBV6-5
CASSYSTRSNQPQHF
TGTGCCAGCAGTTACTCGACCAGGTCCAATCAGCCCCAGCATTTT
>TRBJ1-2|NA|TRBD1|TRBV6-5
CASSYDRASEGYTF
TGTGCCAGCAGTTACGACAGGGCGTCGGAAGGCTACACCTTC
>TRBJ2-2|NA|TRBD1|TRBV9
CASSGGQGFDGELFF
TGTGCCAGCAGCGGGGGACAGGGGTTCGACGGGGAGCTGTTTTTT
>TRBJ2-7|NA|TRBD1|TRBV19
CASRSGVGTDSYEQYF
TGTGCCAGTAGATCAGGGGTCGGGACAGACTCCTACGAGCAGTACTTC
>TRBJ1-6|NA|NA|TRBV11-2
CASREGLRSSYNSPLHF
TGTGCCAGCAGAGAGGGCTTGCGAAGCTCCTATAATTCACCCCTCCACTTT
>TRBJ1-1|NA|TRBD1|TRBV7-6
CASSLGGGQGRGLNTEAFF
TGTGCCAGCAGCTTAGGGGGCGGACAGGGGCGAGGTTTGAACACTGAAGCTTTCTTT
>TRBJ1-2|NA|TRBD1|TRBV7-9
CASSPEVGQGIGYTF
TGTGCCAGCAGCCCCGAGGTGGGACAGGGTATCGGCTACACCTTC
>TRBJ1-1|few|NA|TRBV7-3
CASSLTWSGNTEAFF
TGTGCCAGCAGCTTAACCTGGTCGGGTAACACTGAAGCTTTCTTT
>TRBJ1-1|NA|TRBD1|TRBV18
CASSRTGIRDTEAFF
TGTGCCAGCTCACGGACAGGGATACGGGACACTGAAGCTTTCTTT
>TRBJ2-5|NA|NA|TRBV6-6
CASSYQTGRETQYF
TGTGCCAGCAGTTACCAGACAGGTCGGGAGACCCAGTACTTC
>TRBJ1-1|NA|NA|TRBV18
CASSPPLGGQGGKDTEAFF
TGTGCCAGCTCACCTCCCCTAGGAGGGCAGGGAGGTAAAGACACTGAAGCTTTCTTT
>TRBJ2-4|NA|NA|TRBV18
CASSPPGLLAKNIQYF
TGTGCCAGCTCACCACCCGGACTTCTAGCCAAAAACATTCAGTACTTC
>TRBJ2-1|NA|NA|TRBV11-2
CASSVGGASRPNEQFF
TGTGCCAGCAGCGTTGGCGGAGCCTCGAGGCCCAATGAGCAGTTCTTC
>TRBJ2-3|once|NA|TRBV14
CASADSSKFTDTQYF
TGTGCCAGTGCAGACAGCTCGAAATTCACAGATACGCAGTATTTT
>TRBJ1-3|NA|TRBD1|TRBV18
CASSPDRAVNTIYF
TGTGCCAGCTCACCTGACAGGGCCGTAAACACCATATATTTT
>TRBJ2-3|once|TRBD2|TRBV28
CASSRGLAGGLVTDTQYF
TGTGCCAGCAGTCGGGGACTAGCGGGGGGCCTCGTCACAGATACGCAGTATTTT
>TRBJ1-2|NA|NA|TRBV13
CASSSTHGRPNYGYTF
TGTGCCAGCAGCTCCACCCATGGGCGCCCTAACTATGGCTACACCTTC
>TRBJ1-4|once|NA|TRBV5-8
CASSLARGIRQLFF
TGTGCCAGCAGCTTGGCCCGGGGGATACGTCAACTGTTTTTT
>TRBJ2-7|NA|NA|TRBV5-1
CASSLSPQGSYEQYF
TGCGCCAGCAGCTTGTCCCCCCAGGGCTCCTACGAGCAGTACTTC
>TRBJ2-1|few|TRBD1|TRBV11-2
CASSSFRGNKHNEQFF
TGTGCCAGCAGCTCATTCAGGGGGAACAAGCACAATGAGCAGTTCTTC
>TRBJ1-4|once|TRBD1|TRBV28
CASSPWTGVATNEKLFF
TGTGCCAGCAGTCCGTGGACAGGGGTGGCAACTAATGAAAAACTGTTTTTT
>TRBJ2-3|NA|NA|TRBV5-1
CASSLDGHKSTDTQYF
TGCGCCAGCAGCTTGGATGGACACAAAAGCACAGATACGCAGTATTTT
>TRBJ1-6|once|NA|TRBV18
CASSPASNSPLHF
TGTGCCAGCTCACCAGCCAGTAATTCACCCCTCCACTTT
>TRBJ1-1|NA|TRBD1|TRBV5-1
CASSSTGGNTEAFF
TGCGCCAGCAGCTCGACAGGGGGCAATACTGAAGCTTTCTTT
>TRBJ2-7|NA|NA|TRBV18
CASSPPVSHEQYF
TGTGCCAGCTCACCCCCGGTATCGCACGAGCAGTACTTC
>TRBJ2-5|NA|NA|TRBV18
CASSPQFGETQYF
TGTGCCAGCTCCCCCCAGTTCGGGGAGACCCAGTACTTC
>TRBJ2-7|NA|NA|TRBV28
CASSWGGSILFEQYF
TGTGCCAGCAGTTGGGGGGGCAGCATCCTCTTCGAGCAGTACTTC
>TRBJ1-1|NA|TRBD1|TRBV18
CASSPRTGENTEAFF
TGTGCCAGCTCACCTCGGACAGGGGAGAACACTGAAGCTTTCTTT
>TRBJ2-3|once|TRBD2|TRBV9
CASSLSGGTDTQYF
TGTGCCAGCAGCCTTAGCGGGGGCACAGATACGCAGTATTTT
>TRBJ2-3|NA|TRBD2|TRBV16
CASSPPPAGLGSYTQYF
TGTGCCAGCAGCCCTCCCCCCGCCGGACTAGGATCCTATACGCAGTATTTT
>TRBJ1-1|NA|NA|TRBV5-1
CASSFRGASGINTEAFF
TGCGCCAGCAGCTTCAGAGGCGCTTCGGGAATAAACACTGAAGCTTTCTTT
>TRBJ1-2|NA|NA|TRBV6-5
CASSYLGRNYGYTF
TGTGCCAGCAGTTACTTGGGGCGGAACTATGGCTACACCTTC
>TRBJ2-5|once|TRBD2|TRBV5-1
CASSLVRGGGTQETQYF
TGCGCCAGCAGCTTGGTTCGGGGCGGGGGGACTCAAGAGACCCAGTACTTC
>TRBJ2-3|NA|TRBD2|TRBV2
CASTLTSGAGDTQYF
TGTGCCAGCACCCTGACTAGCGGGGCGGGAGATACGCAGTATTTT
>TRBJ2-5|NA|NA|TRBV19
CASSIGPDSTQYF
TGTGCCAGTAGTATAGGGCCGGACAGTACCCAGTACTTC
>TRBJ2-5|NA|TRBD2|TRBV9
CASSTRLAGQETQYF
TGTGCCAGCAGCACCCGACTAGCGGGCCAAGAGACCCAGTACTTC